These 3 T cell receptor beta chains came from one sample sequenced in a study of shared clonotypes between healthy human individuals. Profiled with immunoSEQ multiplex PCR; TCRdb holds only in-frame clones, not every one. Altogether approximately 2,200,000 clones are present, 85% to 95% being singletons, with the ten largest covering around 1.7%. The naive CD8 population came from CD45RO-negative cells selected for CCR7, without terminally differentiated effector memory CD45RA+ cells. The sequenced sample was naive CD8+ T cells from PBMCs. These receptors were collected from a man aged 18 to 29 in good health. Some clones in this sample may be carry-over from other donors' samples.

The V and J genes are TRBV4-1 and TRBJ2-3; 7 bases are shared with TRBD2. With 0 bases clipped from V and 1 base from J, the junction kept 7 bases outside the gene matches. The CDR3 consists of 17 residues. Germline assignment: CDR1 MGHRA and CDR2 YSYEKL. The CDR3 is CASSQDRFREGTDTQYF. In nucleotides, the CDR3 is TGCGCCAGCAGCCAAGATCGATTCCGGGAGGGCACAGATACGCAGTATTTT.

CDR3: CASSVASGGNTIYF. CDR3 nucleotide sequence: TGTGCCAGCAGCGTAGCTAGCGGTGGAAACACCATATATTTT. The rearrangement uses TRBV9 and TRBJ1-3; D is ambiguous. This CDR3 has 14 residues. Trimming left V 0 bases short and J 3 bases short, with 7 bases between. Germline CDR1 and CDR2: SGDLS and YYNGEE. Based on the CDR3 plus reference TRBV9 and TRBJ1-3, the full variable domain is DSGVTQTPKHLITATGQRVTLRCSPRSGDLSVYWYQQSLDQGLQFLIQYYNGEERAKGNILERFSAQQFPDLHSELNLSSLELGDSALYFCASSVASGGNTIYFGEGSWLTVV.

This chain uses TRBV5-6 with TRBJ2-1; D is perhaps TRBD2 (6 bases). The CDR3 spans 14 residues. The germline V gene encodes CDR1 SGHDT and CDR2 YYEEEE. The V end lost 7 bases, the J end lost 4 bases, and 15 bases lay between the germline ends. The DNA for the CDR3 is TGTGCCAGCGACCGGGCTAGCGAGTACAATGAGCAGTTCTTC. Translated: CASDRASEYNEQFF. Filled out from reference TRBV5-6 and TRBJ2-1, the complete variable domain reads DAGVTQSPTHLIKTRGQQVTLRCSPKSGHDTVSWYQQALGQGPQFIFQYYEEEERQRGNFPDRFSGHQFPNYSSELNVNALLLGDSALYLCASDRASEYNEQFFGPGTRLTVL.